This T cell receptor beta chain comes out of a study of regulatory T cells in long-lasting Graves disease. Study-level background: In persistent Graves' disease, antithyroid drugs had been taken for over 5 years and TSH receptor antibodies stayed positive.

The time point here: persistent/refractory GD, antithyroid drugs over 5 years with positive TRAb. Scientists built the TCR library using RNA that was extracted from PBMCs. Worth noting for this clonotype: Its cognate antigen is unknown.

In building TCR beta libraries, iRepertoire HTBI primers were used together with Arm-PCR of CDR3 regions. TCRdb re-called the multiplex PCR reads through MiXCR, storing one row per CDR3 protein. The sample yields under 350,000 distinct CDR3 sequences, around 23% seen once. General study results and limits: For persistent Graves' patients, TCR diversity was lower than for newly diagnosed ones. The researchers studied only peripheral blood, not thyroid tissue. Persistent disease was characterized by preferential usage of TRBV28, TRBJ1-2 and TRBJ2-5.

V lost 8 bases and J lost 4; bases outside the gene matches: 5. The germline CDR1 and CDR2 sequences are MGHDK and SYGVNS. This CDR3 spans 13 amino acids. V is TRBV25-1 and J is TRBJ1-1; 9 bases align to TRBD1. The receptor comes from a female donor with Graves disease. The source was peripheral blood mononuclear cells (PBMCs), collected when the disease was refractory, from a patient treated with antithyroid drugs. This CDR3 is CASARTGVTEAFF. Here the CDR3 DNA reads TGTGCCAGCGCCCGGACAGGGGTCACTGAAGCTTTCTTT.